This record covers a single TCR beta chain. This sample is drawn from a study of cytomegalovirus exposure and HLA in healthy donors. Trimming removed 3 bases from V and 2 bases from J, with 5 bases in between. This CDR3 is 12 amino acids long. Looked up from germline, CDR1 is SEHNR and CDR2 is FQNEAQ (reference sequence). PCR employed 60 Vbeta and 13 Jbeta primers. Data came from immunoSEQ multiplex PCR; TCRdb stores just in-frame clones and leaves some out. Of some 170,000 clones in the sample, approximately 79% are singletons; the top ten hold roughly 6%. V and J are TRBV7-9 and TRBJ2-7, with D unclear. This TCR was recovered from a man in his forties in good health and CMV-seropositive. The specimen was PBMCs. The CDR3 bases are TGTGCCAGCAGCTTCTATCCCTACGAGCAGTACTTC. Encoded protein: CASSFYPYEQYF.